By frequency, the clone carrying this TCR beta chain registers medium-sized. Its target is unknown. This specimen comes from a study of T cell clusters in autoimmune cytopenias. As for the study in general: The median distinct TRB clonotype count was about 2,400 per sample, from a median approximately 51,000 reads.

Study results and limitations: TRB repertoire shifts in secondary cytopenia and chronic lymphocytic leukemia mostly reflected lymphoma, not autoimmunity. Primary autoimmune cytopenia patients appeared to lack physiological T cell clusters present in healthy donors. Active autoimmune hepatitis patients had approximately 3-fold fewer exclusive TRB clusters than healthy donors.

TRB was amplified from roughly 0.25 ug of peripheral blood genomic DNA per sample. Per the germline V gene, CDR1 is MNHEY and CDR2 is SVGEGT. This CDR3 is built from 18 residues. TRB was amplified by touch-down multiplex PCR, primer pools A and B combined. TCRdb re-analyzed the multiplex PCR reads; it lists each CDR3 protein once, without DNA. This specimen shows 6,000 or so distinct CDR3 sequences; the ten leading clones hold 19%. The gene calls are TRBV6-2 or TRBV6-3 and TRBJ2-5; TCRdb's assignment of TRBD2 cannot be checked, as there is no DNA. The sample was peripheral blood. The receptor comes from a human donor with an autoimmune cytopenia or autoimmune hepatitis (not recorded which). The CDR3 sequence: CASSPGTTSGGSGETQYF.